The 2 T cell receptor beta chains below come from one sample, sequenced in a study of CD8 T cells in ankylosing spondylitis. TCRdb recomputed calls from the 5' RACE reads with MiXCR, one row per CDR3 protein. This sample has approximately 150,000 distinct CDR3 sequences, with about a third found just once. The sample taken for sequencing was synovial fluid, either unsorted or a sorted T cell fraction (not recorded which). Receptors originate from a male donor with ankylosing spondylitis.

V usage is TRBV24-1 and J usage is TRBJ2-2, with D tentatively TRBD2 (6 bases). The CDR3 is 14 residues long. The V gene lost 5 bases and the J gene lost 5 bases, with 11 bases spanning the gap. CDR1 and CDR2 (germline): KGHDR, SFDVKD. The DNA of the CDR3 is TGTGCCACCAGTGTCGAGGCGGGAACCGGGGAGCTGTTTTTT. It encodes CATSVEAGTGELFF.

This CDR3 is CASSVEGGRFGYTF. DNA for the CDR3: TGTGCCAGCAGCGTAGAAGGGGGTCGTTTTGGCTACACCTTC. This rearrangement joins TRBV9 to TRBJ1-2; D is possibly TRBD1 (6 bases). V lost 0 bases, J lost 7 bases, and 13 bases lay in between. Germline V gene sequence: CDR1 SGDLS, CDR2 YYNGEE. The CDR3 sequence is 14 residues long.